Following are 18 T cell receptor beta chains from one sample sequenced in a study of shared clonotypes between healthy human individuals. Clones were read by immunoSEQ multiplex PCR, and TCRdb kept only the in-frame ones, dropping some. The repertoire holds roughly 2.2 million clones, with roughly 93% as singletons. Sequences were obtained from naive CD4+ T cells from PBMCs. Subset defined: CD45RA+ positively selected. The receptors originated from a man younger than 30 in good health. Some clones in this sample may be carry-over from other donors' samples.

This clone has more than one count but fewer than ten. The CDR3 here is CASSLNLSTGSDSNQPQHF. The CDR3, as DNA: TGTGCCAGCAGTTTAAACCTTAGTACAGGTTCGGATAGCAATCAGCCCCAGCATTTT. The chain carries TRBV28 and TRBJ1-5; tentative D call: TRBD1 (5 bases). Germline V gene data show CDR1 as MDHEN and CDR2 as SYDVKM. V lost 2 bases to trimming and J lost 0 bases, with 20 bases between them. The CDR3 is 19 residues long.

This clone was observed once. The chain has TRBV13 and TRBJ1-1, with D possibly matching TRBD1 (5 bases). The CDR3 has 17 amino acids. Trimming took off 6 bases at V and 1 base at J, with 21 bases between the two ends. CDR1 is PRHDT and CDR2 is FYEKMQ in the germline V gene (reference sequence). The CDR3 nucleotides are TGTGCCAGCAGTTTTAGGAAAAATCCCGGGGCGAACACTGAAGCTTTCTTT. It yields the protein CASSFRKNPGANTEAFF.

The chain carries TRBV5-5 and TRBJ1-2; no clear D gene. Trimming cost V 0 bases and J 8 bases, with 8 bases left between them. Germline assignment: CDR1 SGHKS and CDR2 YYEKEE (reference sequence). This CDR3 comprises 12 residues. The CDR3 loop reads CASSLVQRGYTF. CDR3 bases: TGTGCCAGCAGCTTGGTACAAAGGGGCTACACCTTC.

The V call is TRBV7-2, the J call TRBJ2-1; D may be TRBD1 (6 bases). Germline CDR1 reads SGHTA; CDR2 reads FQGNSA. V lost 2 bases and J lost 8, with 13 bases in between. The CDR3 is made up of 14 amino acids. The chain's CDR3 is CASSLMGAGDEQFF. The CDR3 coding sequence is TGTGCCAGCAGCTTAATGGGGGCCGGGGATGAGCAGTTCTTC.

This clone was counted a single time. This chain uses TRBV4-1 with TRBJ2-7; 15 bases line up with TRBD2. The CDR3 is 16 amino acids. V shed 1 base, J shed 2 bases, and the junction held 0 bases outside the gene matches. The germline gives CDR1 MGHRA, CDR2 YSYEKL. CDR3 sequence: CASSQGTSGRAYEQYF. CDR3 coding DNA: TGCGCCAGCAGCCAAGGGACTAGCGGGAGGGCCTACGAGCAGTACTTC.

This clone was detected once. The gene calls are TRBV29-1 and TRBJ2-7; 7 bases line up with TRBD2. Trimming took 7 bases from V and 2 from J; bases not matched to a gene: 11. The CDR3 sequence is 14 residues long. CDR1 is SQVTM and CDR2 is ANQGSEA in the germline V gene. The CDR3 DNA follows: TGCAGCGGGGCCTCCGGAGCGGGGACCTACGAGCAGTACTTC. Translation: CSGASGAGTYEQYF.

This clone was detected once. The identical CDR3 is also encoded by other nucleotide sequences in the sample. The genes are TRBV7-2 and TRBJ2-7; perhaps TRBD1 as D (6 bases). The CDR3 is 14 amino acids. Trimming left V 2 bases short and J 1 base short, with 9 bases between. Germline values: CDR1 SGHTA, CDR2 FQGNSA. The CDR3 region has the DNA TGTGCCAGCAGCTTAAGGCAGGGGTCCTACGAGCAGTACTTC. It is translated as CASSLRQGSYEQYF.

This sequence joins TRBV7-2 and TRBJ2-7; no reliable D call. This CDR3 has 12 amino acids. With 3 bases removed from V and 6 bases from J, the gap between germline ends came to 9 bases. The germline CDR1 and CDR2 sequences are SGHTA and FQGNSA. In DNA, the CDR3 is TGTGCCAGCAGCTTCCCCGGCTCCGAGCAGTACTTC. This codes for CASSFPGSEQYF.

This chain connects TRBV7-3 to TRBJ2-1; 7 bases align to TRBD2. Germline values: CDR1 SGHTA, CDR2 FQGTGA. V lost 4 bases, J lost 9 bases, and 9 bases stayed unmatched. The CDR3 runs to 14 residues. The CDR3 here is CASSSERGTGEQFF. CDR3 sequence (DNA): TGTGCCAGCAGCTCAGAGCGGGGTACGGGTGAGCAGTTCTTC. Combining the CDR3 with reference TRBV7-3 and TRBJ2-1 gives the whole variable domain GAGVSQTPSNKVTEKGKYVELRCDPISGHTALYWYRQSLGQGPEFLIYFQGTGAADDSGLPNDRFFAVRPEGSVSTLKIQRTERGDSAVYLCASSSERGTGEQFFGPGTRLTVL.

As for this clone: No DNA is shown, since the ends of the CDR3 on it are uncertain; the CDR3 is the one TCRdb lists. J is TRBJ2-7 and V is TRBV6-1; TRBD2 reflects the table's D call only, with no check against the DNA. The CDR3 length equals 15 residues, ends included. In germline, CDR1 is MNHNS, CDR2 SASEGT. The CDR3 sequence is CASILGGATHYEQYF.

The chain employs TRBV5-6 and TRBJ1-1; 7 nucleotides align to TRBD1. This CDR3 is 15 amino acids long. V lost 4 bases, J lost 0 bases, and 6 bases stayed unmatched. Germline lookup yields CDR1 SGHDT and CDR2 YYEEEE. The CDR3 reads CASSRDSPMNTEAFF. The CDR3 DNA sequence: TGTGCCAGCAGCCGGGACAGTCCTATGAACACTGAAGCTTTCTTT.

This chain links TRBV10-1 with TRBJ2-7; 7 nucleotides line up with TRBD1. Germline lookup yields CDR1 WNHNN and CDR2 SYGVQD (reference sequence). Unmatched junction bases numbered 9, after V lost 5 bases and J lost 2 bases. The CDR3 sequence is 15 residues long. The CDR3 region has the DNA TGCGCCAGCAGTACCACAGGGGTAGTTCCCTACGAGCAGTACTTC. Encoded protein: CASSTTGVVPYEQYF.

V and J are TRBV6-7 and TRBJ1-1; TRBD1 matches 9 bases. TRBV6-7 is recorded as an ORF, its role being uncertain. With 2 bases clipped from V and 7 bases from J, the junction kept 5 bases outside the gene matches. The CDR3 length is 14 residues. The CDR3 nucleotides are TGTGCCAGCAGTTACCGGGACAGGGACCTTGAAGCTTTCTTT. This sequence encodes CASSYRDRDLEAFF.

V usage is TRBV29-1 and J usage is TRBJ2-3, with a weak D call TRBD1 (6 bases). V was pared by 1 base and J by 5 bases, with 13 bases between. Per the germline V gene, CDR1 is SQVTM and CDR2 is ANQGSEA. The CDR3 runs to 14 residues. CDR3 bases: TGCAGCGTTGAAGGCAGGGGACCGGGAGATACGCAGTATTTT. As protein: CSVEGRGPGDTQYF.

V and J are TRBV9 and TRBJ2-5, with D tentatively TRBD1 or TRBD2 (5 bases each). The V gene's germline CDR1 is SGDLS and CDR2 YYNGEE. V was pared by 2 bases and J by 5 bases, with 10 bases between. The CDR3 runs to 13 residues. In nucleotides, the CDR3 is TGTGCCAGCAGCGTCGAGGGGTGGGAGACCCAGTACTTC. Its protein product is CASSVEGWETQYF.

Concerning this clone itself: The same CDR3 can be traced to other DNA sequences in this sample. The chain carries TRBV7-2 and TRBJ1-5; D gene ambiguous. CDR1 and CDR2 (germline): SGHTA, FQGNSA. V was cut by 0 bases and J by 5 bases, with 5 bases left in between. The CDR3 is made up of 13 amino acids. The CDR3 here is CASSLARDQPQHF. The CDR3 DNA follows: TGTGCCAGCAGCTTAGCCAGAGATCAGCCCCAGCATTTT.

The CDR3 loop is CASSDLATGGLDEQFF. CDR3 coding DNA: TGTGCCAGCAGTGATTTGGCCACAGGGGGCCTCGATGAGCAGTTCTTC. J is TRBJ2-1 and V is TRBV25-1; 9 bases map to TRBD1. CDR3 length: 16 residues. Germline-derived CDR1 and CDR2 are MGHDK and SYGVNS. The J segment lost 8 bases and the V segment lost 3 bases, leaving 11 bases of the junction unmatched.

This chain joins TRBV10-2 and TRBJ2-1; TRBD2 is a possible D gene (7 bases). Trimming cost V 3 bases and J 7 bases, with 40 bases left between them. CDR3 length: 23 residues. The germline gives CDR1 WSHSY, CDR2 SAAADI. The CDR3 DNA reads as TGCGCCAGCAGTGACCGACAGGCAAACCCCGGGACCCGTCCCCCCGGGAGGATGAATGAGCAGTTCTTC. Translation: CASSDRQANPGTRPPGRMNEQFF.